Included here is one T cell receptor (beta chain) sequence, with context. Its antigen is unknown. This sample is part of a study of cytomegalovirus exposure and HLA in healthy donors. The CDR3 spans 16 residues. Germline CDR1 and CDR2: GTSNPN and SVGIG (reference sequence). Germline trimming cut 2 bases from V and 7 bases from J; bases unmatched to any gene: 8. Assay used: immunoSEQ multiplex PCR; TCRdb lists only in-frame clones, some missing. Among over 110,000 clones listed, roughly nine tenths were seen once. General observations from the study: A subsequent analysis found that TCR clusters from the first cohort also tended to co-occur in the 130 or so validation repertoires, with 90% to 95% of cluster scores above 0.

The specimen sequenced was PBMCs. The rearrangement links TRBV30 to TRBJ2-1, with TRBD2 identical over 13 bases. The TCR comes from a man aged 18 to 29 in good health and CMV-seronegative. The CDR3 DNA reads TGTGCCTGGAGTCGACGCCTGGGACTAGCGGGGAATGAGCAGTTCTTC. This sequence encodes CAWSRRLGLAGNEQFF.